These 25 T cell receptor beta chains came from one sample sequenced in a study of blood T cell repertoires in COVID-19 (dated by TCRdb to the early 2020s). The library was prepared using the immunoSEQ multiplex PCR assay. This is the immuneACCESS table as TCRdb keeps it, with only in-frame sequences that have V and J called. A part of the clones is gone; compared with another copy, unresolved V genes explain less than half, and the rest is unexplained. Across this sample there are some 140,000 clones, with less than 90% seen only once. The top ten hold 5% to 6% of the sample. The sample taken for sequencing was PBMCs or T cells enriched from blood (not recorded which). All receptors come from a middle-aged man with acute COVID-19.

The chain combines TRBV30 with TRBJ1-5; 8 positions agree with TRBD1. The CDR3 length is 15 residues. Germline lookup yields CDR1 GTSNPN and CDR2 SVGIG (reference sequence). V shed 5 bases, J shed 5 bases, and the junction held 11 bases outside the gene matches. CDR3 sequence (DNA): TGTGCCTGGGACAGGGGCTACGAATCGGATCAGCCCCAGCATTTT. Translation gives CAWDRGYESDQPQHF.

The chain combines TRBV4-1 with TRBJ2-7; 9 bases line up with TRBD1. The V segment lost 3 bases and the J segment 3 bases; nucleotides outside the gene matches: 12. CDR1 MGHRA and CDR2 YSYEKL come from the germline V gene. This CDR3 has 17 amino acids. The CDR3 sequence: CASSHTWGQGSYYEQYF. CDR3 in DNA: TGCGCCAGCAGCCATACCTGGGGACAGGGATCTTACTACGAGCAGTACTTC.

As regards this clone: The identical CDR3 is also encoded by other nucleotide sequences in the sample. CDR3 in DNA: TGCAGCGTTCAGGGATCTGGGGCCAACGTCCTGACTTTC. It is translated as CSVQGSGANVLTF. The V call is TRBV29-1, the J call TRBJ2-6, with a possible D match to TRBD1 (5 bases). The CDR3 consists of 13 residues. Looked up from germline, CDR1 is SQVTM and CDR2 is ANQGSEA. V lost 5 bases and J lost 1, with 6 bases in between.

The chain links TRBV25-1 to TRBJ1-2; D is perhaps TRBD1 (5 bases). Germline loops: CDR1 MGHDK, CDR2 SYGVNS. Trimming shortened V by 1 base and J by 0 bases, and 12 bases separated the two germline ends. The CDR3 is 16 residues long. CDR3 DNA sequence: TGTGCCAGCAGTGAATCAGGGATTAAAGCTAACTATGGCTACACCTTC. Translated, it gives CASSESGIKANYGYTF.

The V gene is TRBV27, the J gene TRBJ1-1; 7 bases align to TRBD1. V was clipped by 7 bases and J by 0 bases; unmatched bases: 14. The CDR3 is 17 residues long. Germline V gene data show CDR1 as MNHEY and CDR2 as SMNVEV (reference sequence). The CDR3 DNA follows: TGTGCCAGCACGTCTGAACCTGCGGGACAGATGAACACTGAAGCTTTCTTT. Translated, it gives CASTSEPAGQMNTEAFF.

The CDR3: CASSRLGGTSNEQFF. The CDR3 DNA is TGTGCCAGCAGTCGACTGGGAGGGACTAGCAATGAGCAGTTCTTC. V gene TRBV28 combines with J gene TRBJ2-1, with 8 bases aligning to TRBD2. Germline V lookup: CDR1 MDHEN, CDR2 SYDVKM. CDR3 size: 15 residues. After removal of 5 bases from V and 6 bases from J, the junction contained 9 bases not matched to a gene.

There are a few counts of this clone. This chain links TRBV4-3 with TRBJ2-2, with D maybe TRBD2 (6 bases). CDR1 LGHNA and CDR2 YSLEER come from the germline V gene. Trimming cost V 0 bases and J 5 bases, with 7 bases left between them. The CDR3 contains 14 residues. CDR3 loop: CASSQDAGTGELFF. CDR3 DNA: TGCGCCAGCAGCCAAGATGCGGGGACCGGGGAGCTGTTTTTT.

The CDR3 DNA sequence: TGTGCCAGCAGCCTAGGGGCAGGGGAAGTCCTCTATGGCTACACCTTC. Translating it yields CASSLGAGEVLYGYTF. The chain has TRBV3-1 (or the pseudogene TRBV3-2) and TRBJ1-2, with a tentative D call TRBD1 (6 bases). Germline V gene lookup returns CDR1 LGHDT and CDR2 YNNKEL (reference sequence). The CDR3 has 16 amino acids. V was shortened by 4 bases and J by 4 bases, with 19 bases between the two germline ends.

DNA for the CDR3: TGTGCCAGCAGCGTAGAGGACTTGGGTACCTACTCCTACAATGAGCAGTTCTTC. Translating gives CASSVEDLGTYSYNEQFF. The chain has TRBV9 and TRBJ2-1; TRBD2 is a possible D gene (5 bases). V shed 0 bases and J shed 0 bases, with 16 bases lying between them. The CDR3 is 18 residues long. In germline, CDR1 is SGDLS, CDR2 YYNGEE.

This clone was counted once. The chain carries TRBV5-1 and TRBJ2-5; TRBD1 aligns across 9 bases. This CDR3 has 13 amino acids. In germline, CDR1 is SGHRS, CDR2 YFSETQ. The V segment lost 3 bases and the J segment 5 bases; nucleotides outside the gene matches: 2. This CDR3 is CASSWTGEETQYF. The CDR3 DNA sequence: TGCGCCAGCAGCTGGACAGGGGAGGAGACCCAGTACTTC.

CDR3 residues: CASSPGNGYTF. CDR3 coding DNA: TGTGCCAGCAGCCCAGGGAATGGCTACACCTTC. The chain combines TRBV2 with TRBJ1-2; maybe TRBD1 (5 bases). Trimming took off 6 bases at V and 6 bases at J, with 8 bases between the two ends. This CDR3 has 11 residues. Germline V lookup: CDR1 SNHLY, CDR2 FYNNEI.

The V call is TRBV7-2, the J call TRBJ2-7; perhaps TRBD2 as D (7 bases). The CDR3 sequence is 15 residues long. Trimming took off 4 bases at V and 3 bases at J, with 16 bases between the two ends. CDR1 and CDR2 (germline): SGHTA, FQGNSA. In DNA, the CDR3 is TGTGCCAGCAGCTGGAAAGGGGGGGACGGCTACGAGCAGTACTTC. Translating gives CASSWKGGDGYEQYF. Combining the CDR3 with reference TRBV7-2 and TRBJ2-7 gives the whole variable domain GAGVSQSPSNKVTEKGKDVELRCDPISGHTALYWYRQSLGQGLEFLIYFQGNSAPDKSGLPSDRFSAERTGGSVSTLTIQRTQQEDSAVYLCASSWKGGDGYEQYFGPGTRLTVT.

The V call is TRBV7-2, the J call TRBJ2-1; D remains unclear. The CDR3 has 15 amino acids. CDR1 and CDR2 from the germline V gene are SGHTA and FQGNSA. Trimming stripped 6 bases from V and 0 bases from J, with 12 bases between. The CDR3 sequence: CASSFDSSSYNEQFF. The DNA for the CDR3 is TGTGCCAGCAGTTTCGACTCCAGCTCCTACAATGAGCAGTTCTTC.

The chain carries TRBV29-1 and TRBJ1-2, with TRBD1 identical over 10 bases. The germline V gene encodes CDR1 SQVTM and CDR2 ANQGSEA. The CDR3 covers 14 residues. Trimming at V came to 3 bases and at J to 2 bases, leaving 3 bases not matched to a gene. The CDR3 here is CSVELTGGNYGYTF. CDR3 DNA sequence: TGCAGCGTTGAGTTGACAGGGGGCAACTATGGCTACACCTTC.

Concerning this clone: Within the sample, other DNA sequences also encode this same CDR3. The CDR3 reads CASSLDRDYEQYF. CDR3 DNA sequence: TGTGCCAGCAGCTTAGACCGCGACTACGAGCAGTACTTC. The chain recombines TRBV11-2 with TRBJ2-7; D unresolved. Trimming stripped 0 bases from V and 3 bases from J, with 6 bases between. The CDR3 totals 13 residues. Germline assignment: CDR1 SGHAT and CDR2 FQNNGV. The complete variable domain, with remaining parts taken from reference TRBV11-2 and TRBJ2-7, reads EAGVAQSPRYKIIEKRQSVAFWCNPISGHATLYWYQQILGQGPKLLIQFQNNGVVDDSQLPKDRFSAERLKGVDSTLKIQPAKLEDSAVYLCASSLDRDYEQYFGPGTRLTVT.

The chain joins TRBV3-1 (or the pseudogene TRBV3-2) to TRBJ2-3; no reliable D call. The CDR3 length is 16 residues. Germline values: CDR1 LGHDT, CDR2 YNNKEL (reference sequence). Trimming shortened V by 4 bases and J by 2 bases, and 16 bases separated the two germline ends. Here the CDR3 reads CASSLPISSNTDTQYF. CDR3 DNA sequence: TGTGCCAGCAGCCTACCGATTAGTTCAAACACAGATACGCAGTATTTT.

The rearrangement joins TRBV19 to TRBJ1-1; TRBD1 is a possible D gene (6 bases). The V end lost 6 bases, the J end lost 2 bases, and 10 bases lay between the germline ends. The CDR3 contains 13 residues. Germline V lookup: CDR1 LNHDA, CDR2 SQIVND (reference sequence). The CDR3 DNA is TGTGCCAGTAGACAACAGGGCAACACTGAAGCTTTCTTT. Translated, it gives CASRQQGNTEAFF.

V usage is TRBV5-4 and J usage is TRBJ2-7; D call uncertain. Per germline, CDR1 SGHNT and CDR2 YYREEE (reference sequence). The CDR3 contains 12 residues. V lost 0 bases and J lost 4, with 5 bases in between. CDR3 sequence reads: CASSLDAYEQYF. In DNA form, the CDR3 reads TGTGCCAGCAGCTTGGATGCGTACGAGCAGTACTTC.

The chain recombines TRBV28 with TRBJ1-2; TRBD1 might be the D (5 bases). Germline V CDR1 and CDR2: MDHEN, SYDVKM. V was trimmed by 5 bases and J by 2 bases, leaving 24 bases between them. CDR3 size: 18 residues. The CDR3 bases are TGTGCCAGCAGTCAGATCTCCGGCCGGAGCTCAGGGAACTATGGCTACACCTTC. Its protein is CASSQISGRSSGNYGYTF.

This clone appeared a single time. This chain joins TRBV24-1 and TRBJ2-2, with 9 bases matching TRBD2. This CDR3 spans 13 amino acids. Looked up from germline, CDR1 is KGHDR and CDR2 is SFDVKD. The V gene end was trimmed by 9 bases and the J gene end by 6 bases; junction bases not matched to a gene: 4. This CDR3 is CATLAGSSGELFF. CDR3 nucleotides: TGTGCCACCCTAGCGGGAAGTTCCGGGGAGCTGTTTTTT.

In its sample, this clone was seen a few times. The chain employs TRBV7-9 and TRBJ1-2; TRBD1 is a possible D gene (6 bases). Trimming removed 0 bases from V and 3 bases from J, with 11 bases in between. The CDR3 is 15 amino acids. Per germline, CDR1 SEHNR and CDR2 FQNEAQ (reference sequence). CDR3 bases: TGTGCCAGCAGCTTAGCGAGGGGGACCTACTATGGCTACACCTTC. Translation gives CASSLARGTYYGYTF.

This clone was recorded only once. CDR3 protein: CASSLNVGSVETQYF. The CDR3 DNA follows: TGCGCCAGCAGCTTGAACGTCGGGAGCGTGGAGACCCAGTACTTC. The V call is TRBV5-1, the J call TRBJ2-5, with a weak D call TRBD2 (6 bases). Germline-derived CDR1 and CDR2 are SGHRS and YFSETQ. The CDR3 spans 15 residues. With 1 base removed from V and 5 bases from J, the gap between germline ends came to 15 bases. The variable domain in full, completed from reference TRBV5-1 and TRBJ2-5, reads KAGVTQTPRYLIKTRGQQVTLSCSPISGHRSVSWYQQTPGQGLQFLFEYFSETQRNKGNFPGRFSGRQFSNSRSEMNVSTLELGDSALYLCASSLNVGSVETQYFGPGTRLLVL.

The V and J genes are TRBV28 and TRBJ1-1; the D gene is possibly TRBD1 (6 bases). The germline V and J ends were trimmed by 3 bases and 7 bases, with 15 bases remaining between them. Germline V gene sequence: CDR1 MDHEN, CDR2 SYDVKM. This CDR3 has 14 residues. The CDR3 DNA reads TGTGCCAGCAGTTTGGCAGGGGATTCGAGTGAAGCTTTCTTT. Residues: CASSLAGDSSEAFF. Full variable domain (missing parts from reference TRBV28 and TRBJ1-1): DVKVTQSSRYLVKRTGEKVFLECVQDMDHENMFWYRQDPGLGLRLIYFSYDVKMKEKGDIPEGYSVSREKKERFSLILESASTNQTSMYLCASSLAGDSSEAFFGQGTRLTVV.

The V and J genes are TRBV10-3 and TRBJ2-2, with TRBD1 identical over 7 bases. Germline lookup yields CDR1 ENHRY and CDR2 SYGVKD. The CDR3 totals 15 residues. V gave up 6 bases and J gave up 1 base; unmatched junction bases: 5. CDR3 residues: CAISRDRKNTGELFF. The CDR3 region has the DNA TGTGCCATCAGCAGGGACAGAAAGAACACCGGGGAGCTGTTTTTT.

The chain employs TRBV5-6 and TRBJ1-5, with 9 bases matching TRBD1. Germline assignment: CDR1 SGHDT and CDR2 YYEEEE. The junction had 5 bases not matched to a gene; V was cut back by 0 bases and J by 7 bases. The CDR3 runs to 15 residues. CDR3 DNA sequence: TGTGCCAGCAGCTTGGCCGGGACAGGGTCCCAGCCCCAGCATTTT. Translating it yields CASSLAGTGSQPQHF.